The clone carrying this T cell receptor (beta chain) was counted once. CDR3 length equals 15 residues. V trimming: 8 bases; J trimming: 1 base; junction bases outside the gene matches: 6. Germline V gene data show CDR1 as ENHRY and CDR2 as SYGVKD. Using immunoSEQ multiplex PCR, the repertoire was profiled, and TCRdb retains in-frame clones only, with some absent. The sample lists tens of thousands of clones; about 90% were seen once. This record comes from a study of OX40 agonist ivuxolimab in advanced cancers. The sample consisted of CD4+ or CD8+ T cells sorted from blood, taken in a trial of the OX40 agonist ivuxolimab. V and J are TRBV10-3 and TRBJ2-1; TRBD1 matches 9 bases. This TCR was sampled from an adult with an advanced solid tumor such as melanoma, head and neck, liver or kidney cancer. The CDR3 loop is CAIGRTGESYNEQFF. The CDR3 DNA is TGTGCCATCGGCAGGACAGGGGAGTCCTACAATGAGCAGTTCTTC.